This T cell receptor (beta chain) was captured in a study of T cells after yellow fever vaccination (dated by TCRdb to the late 2010s). General notes on the study: The SMART-Seq v4 Ultra Low Input RNA kit was used to prepare libraries from fractions with low cell numbers. Bulk PBMC replicates and cell subsets were isolated from blood drawn at multiple timepoints before and after both primary and secondary immunization. Two healthy male donors made up the cohort, one aged 18 to 29 years and the other aged 30 to 39 years. To follow T-cell clones before and after primary and booster YFV17D yellow fever vaccination, bulk TCR alpha and beta repertoires were sequenced over time. General conclusions and limits of the study: Because the study included only a couple of donors, the extent to which the findings can be generalized is limited. After the booster, most clones that had expanded after primary vaccination were detected again (around 96% of CD4 and around nine tenths of CD8), suggesting broad maintenance of memory. Computational filtering was required because FACS-sorted repertoires could contain abundant contaminating clonotypes from the bulk population. Compared with the primary T-cell response, the secondary T-cell response was faster but weaker, reaching its peak on day 5 rather than on day 15. A small share of clonotypes was detected in both CD4 and CD8 compartments, with the overlap likely arising from convergent recombination.

Regarding this clonotype: Its antigen remains unidentified. There are no base qualities to consult, and no much larger clone falls within one base.

The germline V gene (reference sequence) specifies DFQATT as CDR1 and SNEGSKA as CDR2. The germline ends are 12 bases apart after V is trimmed by 1 base and J by 5 bases. The CDR3 contains 14 residues, cysteine and phenylalanine counted. Just the 42-base CDR3 DNA is kept, in frame starting at base 1. TCR cDNA was synthesized by 5'RACE template switching, which introduced a universal primer site and unique molecular identifiers. cDNA synthesis was primed from both the TCR alpha and TCR beta constant segments. Libraries were amplified in two PCR steps, with sample barcodes and sequencing adapters added in the second step. Libraries were sequenced on Illumina HiSeq 2500 (2x100 bp) or NovaSeq (2x150 bp). The study's processing was this. Reads were demultiplexed and collapsed into UMI consensus sequences with MIGEC, and V(D)J alignment was performed with MiXCR. Vaccine-responding clonotypes were defined with edgeR using replicate PBMC samples, requiring FDR below 0.01 and a log2 fold change above 5 up to day 15. Bulk clonotypes were assigned CD4 or CD8 identity according to which sequenced CD4 or CD8 repertoire held them at higher abundance. The public reads were reanalyzed by TCRdb: fastp trimming at Q25, MiXCR alignment, in-frame beta chains only. When rows share a CDR3 protein, they turn into one entry using the most common DNA and genes. In this record, the V and J calls reflect TCRdb's handling and not the investigators' own analysis. The sample records some 350,000 distinct CDR3 sequences, 8.5% to 10% of which are singletons. The ten largest clones capture roughly 17% of the sample.

The treatment or condition label corresponds to: live attenuated yellow fever vaccine strain. At every blood-draw timepoint, two biological replicates of bulk PBMCs were collected. A standard Ficoll-Paque protocol was used to isolate PBMCs from peripheral blood. RNA was extracted with TriZol from bulk PBMCs, CD4 and CD8 fractions, and dextramer-positive and dextramer-negative fractions. The clonotype originates from a man younger than 30 who received the YFV17D yellow fever vaccine. The sequencing used PBMCs, collected on the day of the first yellow fever vaccination. The chain links TRBV20-1 with TRBJ1-5; D gene: possibly TRBD1, on 6 matching bases. The DNA sequence is as follows: TGCAGTGCTAGAGCAGGGGTAGGGTATCAGCCCCAGCATTTT. Translated, this gives CSARAGVGYQPQHF.